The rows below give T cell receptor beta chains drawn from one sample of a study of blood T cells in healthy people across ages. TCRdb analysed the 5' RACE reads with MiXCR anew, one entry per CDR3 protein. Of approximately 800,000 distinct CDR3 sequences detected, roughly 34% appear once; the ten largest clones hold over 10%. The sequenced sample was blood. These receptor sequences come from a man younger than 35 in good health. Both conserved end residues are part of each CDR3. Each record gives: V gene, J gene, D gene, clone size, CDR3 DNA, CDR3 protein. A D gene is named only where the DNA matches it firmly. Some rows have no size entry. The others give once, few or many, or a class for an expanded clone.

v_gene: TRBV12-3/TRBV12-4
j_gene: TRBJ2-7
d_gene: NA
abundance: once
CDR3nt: TGTGCCAGCAGCCTCAGGACCACCTGCGAGCAGTACTTC
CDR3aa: CASSLRTTCEQYF

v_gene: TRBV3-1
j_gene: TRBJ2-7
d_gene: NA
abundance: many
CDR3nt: TGTGCCAGCAGCCAAGATCTTGGAAACACCTACTCCTACGAGCAGTACTTC
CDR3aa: CASSQDLGNTYSYEQYF

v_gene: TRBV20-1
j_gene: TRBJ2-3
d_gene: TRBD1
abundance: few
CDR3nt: TGCAGTGCTTCGCCGGGACAGGGGCGCGCAGATACGCAGTATTTT
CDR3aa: CSASPGQGRADTQYF

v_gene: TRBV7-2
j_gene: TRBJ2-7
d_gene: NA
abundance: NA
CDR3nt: TGTGCCAGCAGCTTAGAGTTAGGCCCCTACGAGCAGTACTTC
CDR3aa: CASSLELGPYEQYF

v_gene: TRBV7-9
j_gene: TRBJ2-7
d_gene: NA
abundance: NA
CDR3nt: TGTGCCAGCAGCTTAGAATCGGGGGCGCGGAACAATGAGCAGTACTTC
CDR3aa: CASSLESGARNNEQYF

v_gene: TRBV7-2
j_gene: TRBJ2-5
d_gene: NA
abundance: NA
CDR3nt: TGTGCCACGGCCTACCAAGAGACCCAGTACTTC
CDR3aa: CATAYQETQYF

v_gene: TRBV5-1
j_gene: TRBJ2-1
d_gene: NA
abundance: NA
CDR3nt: TGCGCCAGCAGCGTGACAGGGAGGGACCATGAGCAGTTCTTC
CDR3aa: CASSVTGRDHEQFF

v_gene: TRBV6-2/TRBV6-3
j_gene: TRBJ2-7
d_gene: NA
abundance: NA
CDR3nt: TGTGCCAGCAGTTACGGACGATTCAATGAGCAGTACTTC
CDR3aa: CASSYGRFNEQYF

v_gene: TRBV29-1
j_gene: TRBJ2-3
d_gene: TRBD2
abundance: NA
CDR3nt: TGCAGCAATCTACTAGCGGGGGGCACAGATACGCAGTATTTT
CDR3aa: CSNLLAGGTDTQYF

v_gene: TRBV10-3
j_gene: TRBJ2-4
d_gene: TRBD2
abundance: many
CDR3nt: TGTGCCATCAGTGAGTCGTACGGACTAGGCCAAGTATACATTCAGTACTTC
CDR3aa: CAISESYGLGQVYIQYF

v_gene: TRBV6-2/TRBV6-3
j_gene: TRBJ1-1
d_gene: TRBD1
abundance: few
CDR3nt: TGTGCCAGCAGTCGCCGACAGGGAAAAGGAACTGAAGCTTTCTTT
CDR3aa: CASSRRQGKGTEAFF

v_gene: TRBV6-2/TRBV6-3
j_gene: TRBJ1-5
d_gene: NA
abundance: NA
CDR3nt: TGTGCCAGCAGTCCCCGAGTTAGCCAGATACGCAATCAGCCCCAGCATTTT
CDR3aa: CASSPRVSQIRNQPQHF

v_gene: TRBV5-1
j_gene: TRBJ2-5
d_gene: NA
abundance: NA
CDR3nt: TGCGCCAGCAGTCGAAGAACAGGGCAAGAGACCCAGTACTTC
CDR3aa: CASSRRTGQETQYF

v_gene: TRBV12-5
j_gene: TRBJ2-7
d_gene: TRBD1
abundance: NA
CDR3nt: TGTGCTAGTGGTTTGGTACGCGGGACAGGATTCTACGAGCGGTACTTC
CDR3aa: CASGLVRGTGFYERYF

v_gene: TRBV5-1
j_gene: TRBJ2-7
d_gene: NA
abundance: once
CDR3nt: TGCGCCAGCAGCTTGAGTCCCTCGAGAAGGCAGTACTTC
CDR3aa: CASSLSPSRRQYF

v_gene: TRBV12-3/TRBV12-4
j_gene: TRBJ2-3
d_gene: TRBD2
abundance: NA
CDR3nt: TGTGCCAGCAGACGAGTGGGGGGGGATACGCAGTATTTT
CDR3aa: CASRRVGGDTQYF

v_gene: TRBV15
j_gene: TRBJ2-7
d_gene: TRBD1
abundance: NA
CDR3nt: TGTGCCACCAGCACCACACAGGGGTTTTACTACGAGCAGTACTTC
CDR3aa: CATSTTQGFYYEQYF

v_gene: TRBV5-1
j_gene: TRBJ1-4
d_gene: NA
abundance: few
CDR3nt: TGCGCCAGCAGCTTGGATAACGTCGGGGGGCAAGAAAAACTGTTTTTT
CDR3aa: CASSLDNVGGQEKLFF

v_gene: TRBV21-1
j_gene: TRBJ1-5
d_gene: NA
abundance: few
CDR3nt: TGTGCCAGCAGCAAAGAGCTTGGCAGGAGGGACTGTCAGCCCCAGCATTTT
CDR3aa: CASSKELGRRDCQPQHF

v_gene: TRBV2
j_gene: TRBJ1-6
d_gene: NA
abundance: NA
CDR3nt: TGTGCCAGCAGTGATAGGGAAGTGGATTCACCCCCCCACTTT
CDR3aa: CASSDREVDSPPHF

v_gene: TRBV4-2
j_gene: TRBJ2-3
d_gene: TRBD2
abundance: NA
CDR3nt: TGTGCCAGCAGCCGAGACAAGACTAGCGGGGGGGAAAATACGCAGTATTTT
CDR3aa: CASSRDKTSGGENTQYF

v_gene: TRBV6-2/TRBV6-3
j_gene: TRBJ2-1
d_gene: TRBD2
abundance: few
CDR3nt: TGTGCCAGCAGTGGAGAAAGGGTAGCGGGGTACTACAATGAGCAGTTCTTC
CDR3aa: CASSGERVAGYYNEQFF

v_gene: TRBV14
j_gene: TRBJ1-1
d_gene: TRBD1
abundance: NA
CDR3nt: TGTGCCAGCAGCCGTAGGACAGGGAACACTGAAGCTTTCTTT
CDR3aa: CASSRRTGNTEAFF

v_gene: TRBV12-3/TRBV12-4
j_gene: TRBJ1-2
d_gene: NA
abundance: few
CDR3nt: TGTGCCAGCAGCCCAACAGGACCGAGCTATGGCTACACCTTC
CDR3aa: CASSPTGPSYGYTF

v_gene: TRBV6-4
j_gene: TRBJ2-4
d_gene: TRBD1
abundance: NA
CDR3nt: TGTGCCAGCATTAAAGGAAGACAGGGGGACGCCAAAAACATTCAGTACTTC
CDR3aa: CASIKGRQGDAKNIQYF

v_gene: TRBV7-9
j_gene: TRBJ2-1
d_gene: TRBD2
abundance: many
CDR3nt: TGTGCCAGCAGACAAAACGGGACTAGCGGATACAATGAGCAGTTCTTC
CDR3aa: CASRQNGTSGYNEQFF

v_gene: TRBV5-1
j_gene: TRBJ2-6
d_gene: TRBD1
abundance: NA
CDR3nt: TGCGCCAGCAGCTCAGGACAGGGTGGGGCCAACGTCCTGACTTTC
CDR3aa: CASSSGQGGANVLTF

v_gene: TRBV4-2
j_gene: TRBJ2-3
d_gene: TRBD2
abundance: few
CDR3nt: TGTGCCAGCAGCGACCAGCGGGGAAGCACAGATACGCAGTATTTT
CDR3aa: CASSDQRGSTDTQYF

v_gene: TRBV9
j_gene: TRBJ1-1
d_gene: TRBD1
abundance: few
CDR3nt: TGTGCCAGCAGCGAAACGACAGGGAGAGAAGCTTTCTTT
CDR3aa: CASSETTGREAFF

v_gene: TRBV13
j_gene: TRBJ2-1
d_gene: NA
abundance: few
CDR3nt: TGTGCCAGCAGGCCGGAGGGGGGGCCCTACAATGAGCAGTTCTTC
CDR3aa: CASRPEGGPYNEQFF

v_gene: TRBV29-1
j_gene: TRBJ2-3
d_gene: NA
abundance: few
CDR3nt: TGCAGCGTTGAAGGGCAGGGGGGTGTGAATACGCAGTATTTT
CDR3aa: CSVEGQGGVNTQYF

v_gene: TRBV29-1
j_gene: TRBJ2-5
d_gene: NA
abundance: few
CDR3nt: TGCAGCGTTGAAGAAATCCGGCAAGAGACCCAGTACTTC
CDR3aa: CSVEEIRQETQYF

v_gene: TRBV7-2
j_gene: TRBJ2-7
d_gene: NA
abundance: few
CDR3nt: TGTGCCAGCAGCTTAGGCCAAAGAGGGAGCGAGCAGTACTTC
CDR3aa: CASSLGQRGSEQYF

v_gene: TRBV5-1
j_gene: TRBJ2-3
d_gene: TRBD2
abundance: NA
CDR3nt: TGCGCCAGCAGCTTGGAGGGACCACGGACTAGCGGGGGCCGCCGTGTTACAGATACGCAGTATTTT
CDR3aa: CASSLEGPRTSGGRRVTDTQYF

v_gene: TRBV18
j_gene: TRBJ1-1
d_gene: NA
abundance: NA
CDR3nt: TGTGCCAGCTCACCACCGCGGCAGGTCATGAACACTGAAGCTTTCTTT
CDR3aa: CASSPPRQVMNTEAFF

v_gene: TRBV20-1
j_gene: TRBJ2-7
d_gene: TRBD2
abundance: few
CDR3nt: TGCAGTGCTGGGGGGGGGACCCCTTACAATGAGCAGTACTTC
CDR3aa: CSAGGGTPYNEQYF

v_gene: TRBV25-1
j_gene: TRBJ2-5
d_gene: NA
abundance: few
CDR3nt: TGTGCCAGCAGTGAATCGGGAGTCCCGTACTTC
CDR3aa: CASSESGVPYF

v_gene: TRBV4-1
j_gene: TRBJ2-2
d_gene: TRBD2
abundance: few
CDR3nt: TGCGCCAGCAGCCAAGAACGGACTAGCGGGGACACCGGGGAGCTGTTTTTT
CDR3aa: CASSQERTSGDTGELFF

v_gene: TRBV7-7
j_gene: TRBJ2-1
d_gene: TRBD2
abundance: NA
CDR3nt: TGTGCTAGCAGCTTAACATCTGGGGGACTAGCTCAAGAGACCCAGTTCTTC
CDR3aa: CASSLTSGGLAQETQFF

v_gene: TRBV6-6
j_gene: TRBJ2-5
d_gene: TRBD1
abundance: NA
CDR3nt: TGTGCCAGCACTCCGGGACAGGGTCGGGAGACCCAGTACTTC
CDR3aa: CASTPGQGRETQYF

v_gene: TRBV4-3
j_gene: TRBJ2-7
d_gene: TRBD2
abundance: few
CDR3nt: TGCGCCAGCAGCCAAGACGGGACTAGATACAATGAGCAGTACTTC
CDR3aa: CASSQDGTRYNEQYF

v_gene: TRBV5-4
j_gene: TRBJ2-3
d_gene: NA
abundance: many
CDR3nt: TGTGCCAGCAGCTTCCCCACTACCCCAGATACGCAGTATTTT
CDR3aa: CASSFPTTPDTQYF

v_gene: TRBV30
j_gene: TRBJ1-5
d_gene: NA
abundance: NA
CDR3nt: TGTGCCTGGAGTGAAGGGGGGACCTTATATCAGCCCCAGCATTTT
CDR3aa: CAWSEGGTLYQPQHF

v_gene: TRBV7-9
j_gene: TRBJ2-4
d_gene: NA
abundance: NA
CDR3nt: TGTGCCAGCAGCTTCTCAGGGGTCCCCAAAAACATTCAGTACTTC
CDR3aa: CASSFSGVPKNIQYF

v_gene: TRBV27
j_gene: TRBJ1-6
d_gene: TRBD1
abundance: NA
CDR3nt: TGTGCCAGCAGTTTTATCGGAGGGGGCGATAATTCACCCCTCCACTTT
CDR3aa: CASSFIGGGDNSPLHF

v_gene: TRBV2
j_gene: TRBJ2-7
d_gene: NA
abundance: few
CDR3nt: TGTGCCAGCAGTGTAGCGAGGGTCTACAATGAGCAGTACTTC
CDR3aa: CASSVARVYNEQYF

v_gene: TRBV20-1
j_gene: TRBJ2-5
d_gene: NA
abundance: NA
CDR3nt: TGCAGTGCCACCGACGGGCGCCAGATTGCAGAGACCCAGTACTTC
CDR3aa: CSATDGRQIAETQYF

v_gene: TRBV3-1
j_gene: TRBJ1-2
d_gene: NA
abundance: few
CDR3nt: TGTGCCAGCAGCCACGCGTCGTCCCAACTATATGGCTACACCTTC
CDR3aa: CASSHASSQLYGYTF

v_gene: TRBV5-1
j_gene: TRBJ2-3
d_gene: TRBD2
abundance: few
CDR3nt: TGCGCCAGCAGTTTATTCCCTGGCGGGGGGACAACAGATACGCAGTATTTT
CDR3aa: CASSLFPGGGTTDTQYF

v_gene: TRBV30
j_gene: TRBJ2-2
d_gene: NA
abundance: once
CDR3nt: TGTGCCTGGAGAGGCAGGGTAGCCGGGGAGCTGTTTTTT
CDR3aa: CAWRGRVAGELFF

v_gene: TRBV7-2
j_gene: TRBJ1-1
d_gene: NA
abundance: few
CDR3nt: TGTGCCAGCAGCTTGTTCCTGAACACTGAAGCTTTCTTT
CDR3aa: CASSLFLNTEAFF

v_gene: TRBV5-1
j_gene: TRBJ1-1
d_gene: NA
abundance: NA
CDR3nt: TGCGCCAGCAGCTTGACCGGACGCGGGAACACTGAAGCTTTCTTT
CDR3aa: CASSLTGRGNTEAFF

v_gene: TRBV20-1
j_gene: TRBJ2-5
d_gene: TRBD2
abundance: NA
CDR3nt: TGCAGTGCTAGAGGGGCCCTCGGGGGGGAGACCCAGTACTTC
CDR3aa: CSARGALGGETQYF

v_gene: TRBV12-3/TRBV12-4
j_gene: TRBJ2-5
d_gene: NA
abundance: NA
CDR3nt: TGTGCCAGCAGTTTTACAGAGACCCGGTACTTC
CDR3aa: CASSFTETRYF

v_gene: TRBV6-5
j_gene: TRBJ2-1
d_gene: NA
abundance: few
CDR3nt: TGTGCCAGCAGTGTACAGGGACTGAATGAGCAGTTCTTC
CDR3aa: CASSVQGLNEQFF